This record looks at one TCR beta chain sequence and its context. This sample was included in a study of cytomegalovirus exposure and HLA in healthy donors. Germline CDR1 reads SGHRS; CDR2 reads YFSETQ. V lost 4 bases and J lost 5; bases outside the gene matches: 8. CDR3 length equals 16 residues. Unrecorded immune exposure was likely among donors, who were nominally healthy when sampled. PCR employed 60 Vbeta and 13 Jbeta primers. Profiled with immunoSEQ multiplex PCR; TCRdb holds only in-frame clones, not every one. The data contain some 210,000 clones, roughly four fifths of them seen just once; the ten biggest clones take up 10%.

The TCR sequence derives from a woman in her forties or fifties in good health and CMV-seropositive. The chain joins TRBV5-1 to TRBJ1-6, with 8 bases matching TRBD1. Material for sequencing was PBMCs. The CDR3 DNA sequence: TGCGCCAGCAGCCCCCTTCCGGACAGGGATAATTCACCCCTCCACTTT. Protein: CASSPLPDRDNSPLHF. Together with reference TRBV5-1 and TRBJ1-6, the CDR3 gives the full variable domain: KAGVTQTPRYLIKTRGQQVTLSCSPISGHRSVSWYQQTPGQGLQFLFEYFSETQRNKGNFPGRFSGRQFSNSRSEMNVSTLELGDSALYLCASSPLPDRDNSPLHFGNGTRLTVT.